These 27 T cell receptor beta chains were sequenced from one sample in a study of cytomegalovirus exposure and HLA in healthy donors. With 60 Vbeta and 13 Jbeta primers, the PCR was carried out. The data were produced by immunoSEQ multiplex PCR, yet TCRdb's version contains in-frame clones alone and is incomplete. The table has some 140,000 clones, less than 80% seen once; the top ten hold just over 8.5%. The sequenced sample consisted of PBMCs. These receptors originate from a woman aged 45-65 years in good health and CMV-seropositive.

The chain uses TRBV6-1 and TRBJ1-2; D ambiguous. The V end lost 4 bases, the J end lost 2 bases, and 11 bases lay between the germline ends. Germline V gene sequence: CDR1 MNHNS, CDR2 SASEGT. The CDR3 is made up of 14 amino acids. Written as DNA, the CDR3 is TGTGCCAGCAGTGCCGGGTGGAGGAACTATGGCTACACCTTC. Translation: CASSAGWRNYGYTF.

This chain connects TRBV4-2 to TRBJ1-6; no definite D call. V gave up 3 bases and J gave up 9 bases, with 9 bases separating them. The length of the CDR3 is 13 residues. CDR1 and CDR2 from the germline V gene are LGHNA and YNFKEQ. The CDR3 spells CASSQATGSPLHF. The DNA of the CDR3 is TGTGCCAGCAGCCAGGCTACGGGTTCACCCCTCCACTTT.

This chain connects TRBV7-6 to TRBJ1-1; 7 bases are a match to TRBD1. Germline values: CDR1 SGHVS, CDR2 FNYEAQ. V shed 4 bases, J shed 7 bases, and the junction held 9 bases outside the gene matches. The CDR3 totals 14 residues. The CDR3 reads CASSSTNRGSEAFF. CDR3 sequence (DNA): TGTGCCAGCAGCTCAACTAACAGGGGTAGTGAAGCTTTCTTT.

This chain joins TRBV7-9 and TRBJ1-1; D unclear. The CDR3 contains 14 residues. V was shortened by 2 bases and J by 5 bases, with 12 bases between the two germline ends. CDR1 is SEHNR and CDR2 is FQNEAQ in the germline V gene (reference sequence). In DNA, the CDR3 is TGTGCCAGCAGCTTAACCCGGGAGGAAACTGAAGCTTTCTTT. Its protein product is CASSLTREETEAFF. Full variable domain (missing parts from reference TRBV7-9 and TRBJ1-1): DTGVSQNPRHKITKRGQNVTFRCDPISEHNRLYWYRQTLGQGPEFLTYFQNEAQLEKSRLLSDRFSAERPKGSFSTLEIQRTEQGDSAMYLCASSLTREETEAFFGQGTRLTVV.

This rearrangement joins TRBV18 to TRBJ2-5, with D possibly matching TRBD1 (6 bases). This CDR3 region has 13 residues. Trimming pared 3 bases from V and 5 bases from J, leaving 10 bases between. Germline V gives CDR1 KGHSH, CDR2 LQKENI. CDR3 bases: TGTGCCAGCTCACCCACAGGGTTGGAGACCCAGTACTTC. The encoded protein is CASSPTGLETQYF.

The chain is built from TRBV20-1 and TRBJ2-1; a weak D match, TRBD2 (5 bases). The CDR3 is 11 amino acids. In germline, CDR1 is DFQATT, CDR2 SNEGSKA (reference sequence). The ends were cut back, 3 bases at V and 6 bases at J, with 6 bases in the middle. CDR3 sequence: CSASGVNEQFF. CDR3 in DNA: TGCAGTGCTAGCGGGGTCAATGAGCAGTTCTTC.

This chain connects TRBV10-3 to TRBJ2-7; weak D call: TRBD2 (6 bases). CDR1 is ENHRY, CDR2 SYGVKD, per germline. With 0 bases removed from V and 0 bases from J, the gap between germline ends came to 6 bases. The CDR3 sequence is 14 residues long. The CDR3 is CAISESAGSYEQYF. The CDR3 DNA follows: TGTGCCATCAGTGAGTCAGCGGGCTCCTACGAGCAGTACTTC.

The chain links TRBV28 to TRBJ2-7; 12 nucleotides line up with TRBD1. This CDR3 spans 17 amino acids. The germline V gene has CDR1 MDHEN and CDR2 SYDVKM. Losses at the gene ends were 5 bases for V and 5 bases for J; bases not matched to a gene: 13. CDR3 sequence: CASSLHPGQGAGDEQYF. The CDR3 nucleotides are TGTGCCAGCAGTCTCCACCCGGGACAGGGGGCTGGGGACGAGCAGTACTTC.

The chain combines TRBV7-9 with TRBJ1-1; possible D gene TRBD1, 6 bases. Germline V lookup: CDR1 SEHNR, CDR2 FQNEAQ (reference sequence). V was pared by 5 bases and J by 1 base, with 8 bases between. This CDR3 spans 13 amino acids. In nucleotides, the CDR3 is TGTGCCAGCAGCCCGACAGGGAACACTGAAGCTTTCTTT. As protein: CASSPTGNTEAFF. Filled out from reference TRBV7-9 and TRBJ1-1, the complete variable domain reads DTGVSQNPRHKITKRGQNVTFRCDPISEHNRLYWYRQTLGQGPEFLTYFQNEAQLEKSRLLSDRFSAERPKGSFSTLEIQRTEQGDSAMYLCASSPTGNTEAFFGQGTRLTVV.

This clone was found a few times. J is TRBJ1-1 and V is TRBV5-4; D gene ambiguous. Looked up from germline, CDR1 is SGHNT and CDR2 is YYREEE (reference sequence). Trimming removed 2 bases from V and 3 bases from J, with 14 bases in between. This CDR3 is built from 15 residues. CDR3 protein: CASSFLGRSHTEAFF. CDR3 sequence (DNA): TGTGCCAGCAGCTTTTTAGGCAGGTCCCACACTGAAGCTTTCTTT.

This clone was counted between two and nine times. The chain couples TRBV5-6 to TRBJ1-6; possible D gene TRBD1, 6 bases. Trimming stripped 4 bases from V and 4 bases from J, with 15 bases between. This CDR3 contains 16 residues. Germline lookup yields CDR1 SGHDT and CDR2 YYEEEE. CDR3 amino acids: CASSPVAGAYNSPLHF. For the CDR3, the DNA is TGTGCCAGCAGCCCGGTGGCGGGGGCATATAATTCACCCCTCCACTTT. Using reference TRBV5-6 and TRBJ1-6 for the parts outside the CDR3, the full variable domain is DAGVTQSPTHLIKTRGQQVTLRCSPKSGHDTVSWYQQALGQGPQFIFQYYEEEERQRGNFPDRFSGHQFPNYSSELNVNALLLGDSALYLCASSPVAGAYNSPLHFGNGTRLTVT.

V usage is TRBV5-5 and J usage is TRBJ2-7; 12 nucleotides line up with TRBD2. V shed 4 bases, J shed 3 bases, and the junction held 2 bases outside the gene matches. The CDR3 runs to 14 residues. From germline, CDR1 is SGHKS and CDR2 YYEKEE (reference sequence). This CDR3 is CASSRGLAGYEQYF. CDR3 DNA sequence: TGTGCCAGCAGCCGGGGACTAGCGGGCTACGAGCAGTACTTC.

This clone came up a few times. V usage is TRBV5-4 and J usage is TRBJ2-2; D may be TRBD2 (5 bases). Looked up from germline, CDR1 is SGHNT and CDR2 is YYREEE (reference sequence). V lost 3 bases, J lost 1 base, and 19 bases lay in between. This CDR3 is 18 amino acids long. The CDR3 sequence is CASSSSVGGAGNTGELFF. The CDR3 bases are TGTGCCAGCAGCTCTTCGGTTGGAGGCGCCGGGAACACCGGGGAGCTGTTTTTT.

The chain joins TRBV28 to TRBJ1-1, with D perhaps matching TRBD1 (6 bases). The CDR3 runs to 13 residues. With 7 bases removed from V and 6 bases from J, the gap between germline ends came to 15 bases. Per germline, CDR1 MDHEN and CDR2 SYDVKM. The CDR3: CASTLNRVSEAFF. CDR3 in DNA: TGTGCCAGCACCTTGAACAGGGTCTCTGAAGCTTTCTTT.

The rearrangement links TRBV7-9 to TRBJ1-3, with 7 bases identical to TRBD1. The CDR3 sequence is 17 residues long. J lost 3 bases, V lost 1 base, and 9 bases had no gene match. Germline CDR1 SEHNR, CDR2 FQNEAQ (reference sequence). The CDR3 spells CASSLGVRGIGGNTIYF. CDR3 nucleotides: TGTGCCAGCAGCTTAGGTGTCAGGGGGATTGGTGGAAACACCATATATTTT. Using reference TRBV7-9 and TRBJ1-3 for the parts outside the CDR3, the full variable domain is DTGVSQNPRHKITKRGQNVTFRCDPISEHNRLYWYRQTLGQGPEFLTYFQNEAQLEKSRLLSDRFSAERPKGSFSTLEIQRTEQGDSAMYLCASSLGVRGIGGNTIYFGEGSWLTVV.

V is TRBV7-2 and J is TRBJ2-7; 7 nucleotides agree with TRBD2. With 5 bases clipped from V and 6 bases from J, the junction kept 13 bases outside the gene matches. This CDR3 contains 15 residues. Germline values: CDR1 SGHTA, CDR2 FQGNSA. CDR3 bases: TGTGCCAGCAGCCCAAAAATCGGCGGGGGTGGCGAGCAGTACTTC. This translates into CASSPKIGGGGEQYF.

The V call is TRBV21-1, the J call TRBJ1-3. TRBV21-1 is designated a pseudogene. The CDR3 has 19 amino acids. The CDR3 loop reads CASSKATGEGESSGNTIYF. The CDR3 bases are TGTGCCAGCAGCAAAGCTACGGGGGAAGGGGAGAGCTCTGGAAACACCATATATTTT.

On this clone itself: The junction and the germline gene differ at one end; a read error may be behind it. The genes are TRBV6-5 and TRBJ2-7, with 7 bases aligning to TRBD1. This CDR3 has 15 residues. CDR1 MNHEY and CDR2 SVGAGI come from the germline V gene. CDR3: CASRPQQGISYKQYF. CDR3 DNA: TGTGCCAGCAGACCCCAACAGGGGATCTCCTACAAGCAGTACTTC.

This chain links TRBV7-9 with TRBJ1-5; a possible D gene is TRBD1 (5 bases). CDR3 length: 17 residues. V was cut by 1 base and J by 6 bases, with 19 bases left in between. Germline CDR1 reads SEHNR; CDR2 reads FQNEAQ (reference sequence). The CDR3 sequence: CASSLGSAGSDVQPQHF. CDR3 DNA sequence: TGTGCCAGCAGCTTAGGTTCGGCAGGGTCCGATGTTCAGCCCCAGCATTTT.

This sequence joins TRBV15 and TRBJ2-7, with D perhaps matching TRBD1 (5 bases). CDR1 is LNHNV and CDR2 is YYDKDF in the germline V gene (reference sequence). The CDR3 sequence is 13 residues long. V was shortened by 8 bases and J by 6 bases, with 17 bases between the two germline ends. CDR3 coding DNA: TGTGCCACCCGTTATGACAGAGCCGGCGAGCAGTACTTC. Protein: CATRYDRAGEQYF.

This clone was seen a few times. This CDR3 reads CSVDGGTGDWGGNAGELFF. The CDR3 DNA sequence: TGCAGCGTTGATGGGGGGACAGGGGATTGGGGGGGAAACGCCGGGGAGCTGTTTTTT. This chain uses TRBV29-1 with TRBJ2-2; TRBD1 aligns across 10 bases. The CDR3 extends over 19 amino acids. CDR1 is SQVTM and CDR2 is ANQGSEA in the germline V gene. V was clipped by 3 bases and J by 6 bases; unmatched bases: 19.

For this clone: One junction end does not reproduce the germline sequence, and a read error may be involved. This rearrangement joins TRBV7-7 to TRBJ2-3; 10 bases are shared with TRBD2. Germline V gene sequence: CDR1 SSHAT, CDR2 FNYEAQ (reference sequence). The CDR3 is made up of 15 amino acids. CDR3 DNA sequence: TGTGCTAGCAGCTTAGCGACTAGCGGGACAGATACGCAGTATTTT. Translated: CASSLATSGTDTQYF.

In this sample, this clone turned up a few times. The chain recombines TRBV6-5 with TRBJ1-6; 7 bases are a match to TRBD1. CDR1 is MNHEY, CDR2 SVGAGI, per germline. The junction had 10 bases not matched to a gene; V was cut back by 4 bases and J by 7 bases. This CDR3 region has 16 residues. Written as DNA, the CDR3 is TGTGCCAGCAGTTTAACTACCGGACAGGTCAATTCACCCCTCCACTTT. Translating it yields CASSLTTGQVNSPLHF.

The chain recombines TRBV15 with TRBJ2-1, with a tentative D call TRBD2 (6 bases). The CDR3 contains 15 residues. V dropped 4 bases and J dropped 8 bases, with 18 bases sitting between them. From germline, CDR1 is LNHNV and CDR2 YYDKDF (reference sequence). CDR3 amino acids: CATSKAGTGKDEQFF. CDR3 DNA sequence: TGTGCCACCAGCAAGGCCGGGACTGGGAAAGATGAGCAGTTCTTC.

A few counts support this clone. The chain employs TRBV19 and TRBJ2-5; no reliable D call. Germline loops: CDR1 LNHDA, CDR2 SQIVND (reference sequence). The CDR3 totals 13 residues. Trimming removed 3 bases from V and 6 bases from J, with 11 bases in between. DNA for the CDR3: TGTGCCAGTAGTATCGTGGCTGGCCAGACCCAGTACTTC. This encodes CASSIVAGQTQYF.

This rearrangement joins TRBV15 to TRBJ1-5; 8 bases map to TRBD1. This CDR3 region has 16 residues. Trimming cost V 1 base and J 5 bases; bases outside gene matches: 7. Germline V gene data show CDR1 as LNHNV and CDR2 as YYDKDF (reference sequence). CDR3 nucleotides: TGTGCCACCAGCAGAGCAACAGGGGGAGTTCATCAGCCCCAGCATTTT. This gives the protein CATSRATGGVHQPQHF.

The gene calls are TRBV27 and TRBJ2-7, with TRBD1 identical over 9 bases. V lost 8 bases and J lost 2; bases outside the gene matches: 7. This CDR3 region has 14 residues. Germline CDR1 and CDR2: MNHEY and SMNVEV (reference sequence). The CDR3 coding sequence is TGTGCCAGCGGTCTAGGGACAGGGACCTACGAGCAGTACTTC. Encoded protein: CASGLGTGTYEQYF.